This TCR beta chain was documented in a study of technical replicates of blood from a handful of donors. This table comes from immunoSEQ multiplex PCR, and its TCRdb copy is limited to in-frame clones, with some not included. The sample shows almost 70,000 clones, roughly 93% of them seen only once. Trimming pared 5 bases from V and 0 bases from J, leaving 11 bases between. The germline V gene has CDR1 MNHNS and CDR2 SASEGT. This CDR3 region has 14 residues. V usage is TRBV6-1 and J usage is TRBJ2-7; TRBD1 is a possible D gene (6 bases). This clonotype was obtained from a human donor in good health. Sequenced input: T cells isolated from PBMCs. The CDR3 region is CASSRTVPSYEQYF. CDR3 nucleotide sequence: TGTGCCAGCAGTAGGACAGTTCCCTCCTACGAGCAGTACTTC.